This T cell receptor beta chain is from a study of cytomegalovirus exposure and HLA in healthy donors. General study points: Later analysis revealed greater clonal expansion in HLA-associated TCR beta chains than in equally common others.

In the PCR, 60 Vbeta and 13 Jbeta primers were used. Method: immunoSEQ multiplex PCR; TCRdb's copy keeps in-frame clones and lacks some. Of approximately 150,000 clones listed, 85% were seen once; the top ten hold 2.5% to 3%. Comment on this clone: Its antigen remains unidentified.

CDR1 and CDR2 (germline): MNHEY, SVGAGI. The CDR3 loop spans 16 amino acids. The J segment lost 7 bases and the V segment lost 0 bases, leaving 9 bases of the junction unmatched. Sequenced sample: PBMCs. This clonotype was sampled from a young man in good health and CMV-seropositive. The V and J genes are TRBV6-5 and TRBJ2-1, with TRBD2 identical over 7 bases. This CDR3 is CASSYSIGTTLNEQFF. CDR3 coding DNA: TGTGCCAGCAGTTACTCGATCGGGACTACCCTGAATGAGCAGTTCTTC.